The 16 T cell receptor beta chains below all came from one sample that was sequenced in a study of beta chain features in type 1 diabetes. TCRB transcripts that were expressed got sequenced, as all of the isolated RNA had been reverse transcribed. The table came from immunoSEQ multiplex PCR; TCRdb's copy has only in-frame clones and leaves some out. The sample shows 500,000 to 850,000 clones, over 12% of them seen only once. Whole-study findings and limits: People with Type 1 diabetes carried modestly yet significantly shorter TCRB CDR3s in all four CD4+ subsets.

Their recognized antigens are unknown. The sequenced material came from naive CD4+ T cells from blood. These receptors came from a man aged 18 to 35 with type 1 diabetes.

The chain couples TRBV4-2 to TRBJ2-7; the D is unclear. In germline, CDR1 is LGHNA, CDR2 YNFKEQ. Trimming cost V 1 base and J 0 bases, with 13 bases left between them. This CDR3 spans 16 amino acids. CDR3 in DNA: TGTGCCAGCAGCCAAGTACTGGGCCCTACCTCCTACGAGCAGTACTTC. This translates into CASSQVLGPTSYEQYF.

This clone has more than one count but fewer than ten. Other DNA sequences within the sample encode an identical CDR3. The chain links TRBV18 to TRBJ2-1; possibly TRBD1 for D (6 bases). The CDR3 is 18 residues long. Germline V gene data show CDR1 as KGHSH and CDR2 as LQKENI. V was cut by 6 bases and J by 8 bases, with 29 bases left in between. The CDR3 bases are TGTGCCAGCTCTCTTTTTCCTGAGGGGGACACCGGAGGCGATGAGCAGTTCTTC. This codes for CASSLFPEGDTGGDEQFF.

The CDR3 sequence: CASQLWGRHNSPLHF. CDR3 coding DNA: TGTGCCAGCCAACTGTGGGGGCGGCATAATTCACCCCTCCACTTT. V usage is TRBV27 and J usage is TRBJ1-6; TRBD1 might be the D (6 bases). The CDR3 is made up of 15 amino acids. Germline V lookup: CDR1 MNHEY, CDR2 SMNVEV (reference sequence). V was cut by 8 bases and J by 5 bases, with 16 bases left in between.

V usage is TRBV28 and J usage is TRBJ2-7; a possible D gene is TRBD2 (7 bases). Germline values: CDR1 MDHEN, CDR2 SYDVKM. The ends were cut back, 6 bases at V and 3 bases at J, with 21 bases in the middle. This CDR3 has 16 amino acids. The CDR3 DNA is TGTGCCAGCAGAGTAACGGGGGGCGGGAATGGCTACGAGCAGTACTTC. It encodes CASRVTGGGNGYEQYF.

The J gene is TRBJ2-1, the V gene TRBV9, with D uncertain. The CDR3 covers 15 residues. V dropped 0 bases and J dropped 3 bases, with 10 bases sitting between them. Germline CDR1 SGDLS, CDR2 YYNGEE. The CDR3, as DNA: TGTGCCAGCAGCGTAGCCATATCACTCTACAATGAGCAGTTCTTC. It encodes CASSVAISLYNEQFF. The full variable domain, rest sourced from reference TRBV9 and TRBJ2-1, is DSGVTQTPKHLITATGQRVTLRCSPRSGDLSVYWYQQSLDQGLQFLIQYYNGEERAKGNILERFSAQQFPDLHSELNLSSLELGDSALYFCASSVAISLYNEQFFGPGTRLTVL.

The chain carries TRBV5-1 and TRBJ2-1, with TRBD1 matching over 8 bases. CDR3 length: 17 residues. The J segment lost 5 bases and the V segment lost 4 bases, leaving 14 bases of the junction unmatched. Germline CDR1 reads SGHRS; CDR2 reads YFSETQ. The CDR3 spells CASSMRPPDRANNEQFF. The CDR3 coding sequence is TGCGCCAGCAGCATGAGGCCCCCGGACAGGGCCAACAATGAGCAGTTCTTC. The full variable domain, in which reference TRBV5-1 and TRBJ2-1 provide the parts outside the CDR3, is KAGVTQTPRYLIKTRGQQVTLSCSPISGHRSVSWYQQTPGQGLQFLFEYFSETQRNKGNFPGRFSGRQFSNSRSEMNVSTLELGDSALYLCASSMRPPDRANNEQFFGPGTRLTVL.

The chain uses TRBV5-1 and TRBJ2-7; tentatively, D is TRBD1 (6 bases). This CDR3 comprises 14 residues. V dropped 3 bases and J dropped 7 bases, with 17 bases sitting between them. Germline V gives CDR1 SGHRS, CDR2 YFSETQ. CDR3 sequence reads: CASSSPMGAGEQYF. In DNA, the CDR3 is TGCGCCAGCAGCTCCCCTATGGGGGCAGGGGAGCAGTACTTC.

The CDR3: CASSETSENYEQYF. The CDR3 region has the DNA TGTGCCAGCAGTGAGACTAGCGAGAACTACGAGCAGTACTTC. This chain uses TRBV6-6 with TRBJ2-7; 8 positions match TRBD2. Germline V CDR1 and CDR2: MNHNY, SVGAGI (reference sequence). V gave up 5 bases and J gave up 3 bases; unmatched junction bases: 6. CDR3 length equals 14 residues.

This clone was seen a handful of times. The CDR3 DNA reads as TGTGCCAGTGGCACAGTACAGCCCCAGCATTTT. Translated: CASGTVQPQHF. This chain uses TRBV19 with TRBJ1-5; D not resolved. The CDR3 is made up of 11 amino acids. Between the trimmed V and J ends, which lost 8 bases and 7 bases, there was a span of 9 bases. Germline V gene lookup returns CDR1 LNHDA and CDR2 SQIVND (reference sequence).

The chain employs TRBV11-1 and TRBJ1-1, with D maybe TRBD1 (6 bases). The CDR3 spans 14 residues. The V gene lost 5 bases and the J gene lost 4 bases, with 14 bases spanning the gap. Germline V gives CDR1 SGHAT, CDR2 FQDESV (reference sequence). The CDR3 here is CASSALQGSTEAFF. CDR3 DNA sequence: TGTGCCAGCAGCGCCCTACAGGGCTCCACTGAAGCTTTCTTT.

DNA of the CDR3: TGCAGCGCTAGGGGTTTTCGAGACACTGAAGCTTTCTTT. This codes for CSARGFRDTEAFF. The V call is TRBV29-1, the J call TRBJ1-1; a weak D match, TRBD1 (5 bases). Germline assignment: CDR1 SQVTM and CDR2 ANQGSEA. V lost 7 bases and J lost 3, with 15 bases in between. The CDR3 covers 13 residues.

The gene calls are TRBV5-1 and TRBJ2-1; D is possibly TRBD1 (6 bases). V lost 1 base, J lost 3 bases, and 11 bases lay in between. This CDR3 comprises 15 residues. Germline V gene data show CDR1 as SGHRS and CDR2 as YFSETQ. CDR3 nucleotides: TGCGCCAGCAGCTTGCAAGGACAGCACTACAATGAGCAGTTCTTC. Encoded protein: CASSLQGQHYNEQFF. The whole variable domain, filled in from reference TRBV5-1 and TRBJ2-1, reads KAGVTQTPRYLIKTRGQQVTLSCSPISGHRSVSWYQQTPGQGLQFLFEYFSETQRNKGNFPGRFSGRQFSNSRSEMNVSTLELGDSALYLCASSLQGQHYNEQFFGPGTRLTVL.

CDR3 protein: CATSRLPEQPQHF. DNA for the CDR3: TGTGCCACCAGCCGCCTACCGGAACAGCCCCAGCATTTT. The chain is built from TRBV15 and TRBJ1-5; D unresolved. Per germline, CDR1 LNHNV and CDR2 YYDKDF (reference sequence). The CDR3 length is 13 residues. V gave up 5 bases and J gave up 7 bases, with 12 bases separating them.

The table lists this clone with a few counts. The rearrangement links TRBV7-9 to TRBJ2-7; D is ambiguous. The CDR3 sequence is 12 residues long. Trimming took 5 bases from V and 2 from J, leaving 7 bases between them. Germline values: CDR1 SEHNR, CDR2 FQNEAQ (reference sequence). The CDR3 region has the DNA TGTGCCAGCAGCCGAATCACCTACGAGCAGTACTTC. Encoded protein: CASSRITYEQYF.

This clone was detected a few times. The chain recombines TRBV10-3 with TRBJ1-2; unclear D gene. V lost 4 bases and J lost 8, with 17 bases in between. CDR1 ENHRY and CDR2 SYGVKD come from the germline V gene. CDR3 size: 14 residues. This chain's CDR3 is CAISGGVVTEGYTF. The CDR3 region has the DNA TGTGCCATCAGTGGAGGAGTGGTGACGGAGGGCTACACCTTC.

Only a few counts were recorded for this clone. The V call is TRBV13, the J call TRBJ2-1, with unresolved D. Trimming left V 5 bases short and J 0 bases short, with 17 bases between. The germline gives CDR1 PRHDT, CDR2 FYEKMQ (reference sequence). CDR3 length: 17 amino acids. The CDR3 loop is CASSLRAAMSSYNEQFF. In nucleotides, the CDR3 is TGTGCCAGCAGCCTTCGGGCAGCAATGAGCTCCTACAATGAGCAGTTCTTC.